The 21 T cell receptor beta chains below were found in one sample sequenced in a study of OX40 agonist ivuxolimab in advanced cancers. TCRdb's table, derived via immunoSEQ multiplex PCR, lists solely in-frame clones and lacks some. The sample shows around 80,000 clones, more than 75% of them seen only once. The starting material was CD4+ or CD8+ T cells sorted from blood, obtained in a trial of the OX40 agonist ivuxolimab. The origin of the receptors is an adult with an advanced solid tumor such as melanoma, head and neck, liver or kidney cancer.

This chain uses TRBV7-2 with TRBJ2-7; D is undetermined. Germline CDR1 SGHTA, CDR2 FQGNSA. The CDR3 has 14 amino acids. V was clipped by 5 bases and J by 0 bases, with 11 bases between them. The DNA of the CDR3 is TGTGCCAGCAGCCCAGACCAGATCTCCTACGAGCAGTACTTC. This sequence encodes CASSPDQISYEQYF.

The chain links TRBV28 to TRBJ2-3; the match to TRBD2 covers 10 bases. Looked up from germline, CDR1 is MDHEN and CDR2 is SYDVKM. J was trimmed by 1 base and V by 5 bases; bases with no gene match: 12. The CDR3 length is 18 residues. In nucleotides, the CDR3 is TGTGCCAGCAGTCAACTAGCGGGGTGGGATGCGGGCACAGATACGCAGTATTTT. The encoded protein is CASSQLAGWDAGTDTQYF.

This chain joins TRBV7-9 and TRBJ2-3; possible D gene TRBD1, 6 bases. The ends were cut back, 4 bases at V and 2 bases at J, with 22 bases in the middle. The CDR3 is made up of 18 amino acids. Germline V gene lookup returns CDR1 SEHNR and CDR2 FQNEAQ (reference sequence). The CDR3 here is CASSSIKQGPLLTDTQYF. In nucleotides, the CDR3 is TGTGCCAGCAGCTCTATTAAACAGGGACCCCTACTCACAGATACGCAGTATTTT.

V gene TRBV6-1 combines with J gene TRBJ2-1, with unresolved D. V lost 2 bases and J 12 bases, leaving 11 bases between the germline ends. The CDR3 length is 12 residues. The germline V gene has CDR1 MNHNS and CDR2 SASEGT. Written as DNA, the CDR3 is TGTGCCAGCAGTGAACAAAAAAGCTGGCAGTTCTTC. This sequence encodes CASSEQKSWQFF.

The rearrangement links TRBV5-4 to TRBJ2-3; the D call may be TRBD1 or TRBD2 (5 bases each). Germline V gives CDR1 SGHNT, CDR2 YYREEE (reference sequence). CDR3 length equals 15 residues. The ends were cut back, 3 bases at V and 4 bases at J, with 15 bases in the middle. The CDR3 nucleotides read TGTGCCAGCAGCTCCGGGACCCGTGGGGCAGATACGCAGTATTTT. Its protein is CASSSGTRGADTQYF. Based on the CDR3 plus reference TRBV5-4 and TRBJ2-3, the full variable domain is ETGVTQSPTHLIKTRGQQVTLRCSSQSGHNTVSWYQQALGQGPQFIFQYYREEENGRGNFPPRFSGLQFPNYSSELNVNALELDDSALYLCASSSGTRGADTQYFGPGTRLTVL.

This clone was recorded once. V gene TRBV4-1 combines with J gene TRBJ2-7, with 7 nucleotides matching TRBD2. Unmatched junction bases numbered 6, after V lost 3 bases and J lost 4 bases. Germline V gene lookup returns CDR1 MGHRA and CDR2 YSYEKL. The CDR3 has 14 amino acids. The CDR3 DNA follows: TGCGCCAGCAGCCACCCGGGACTACATTACGAGCAGTACTTC. Amino acid sequence: CASSHPGLHYEQYF.

J is TRBJ2-1 and V is TRBV5-1, with D unresolved. Germline CDR1 reads SGHRS; CDR2 reads YFSETQ. V shed 1 base and J shed 5 bases, with 7 bases lying between them. CDR3 length equals 13 residues. CDR3: CASSLIQNNEQFF. Here the CDR3 DNA reads TGCGCCAGCAGCTTGATTCAGAACAATGAGCAGTTCTTC.

The chain carries TRBV30 and TRBJ2-1, with D unclear. V lost 4 bases and J 4 bases, leaving 11 bases between the germline ends. Per the germline V gene, CDR1 is GTSNPN and CDR2 is SVGIG (reference sequence). The CDR3 covers 13 residues. The CDR3 spells CAWNPTRYNEQFF. In DNA, the CDR3 is TGTGCCTGGAACCCCACGCGGTACAATGAGCAGTTCTTC. Combining the CDR3 with reference TRBV30 and TRBJ2-1 gives the whole variable domain SQTIHQWPATLVQPVGSPLSLECTVEGTSNPNLYWYRQAAGRGLQLLFYSVGIGQISSEVPQNLSASRPQDRQFILSSKKLLLSDSGFYLCAWNPTRYNEQFFGPGTRLTVL.

The chain carries TRBV27 and TRBJ2-5; D uncertain. CDR1 MNHEY and CDR2 SMNVEV come from the germline V gene (reference sequence). The CDR3 totals 13 residues. Trimming pared 3 bases from V and 1 base from J, leaving 6 bases between. The CDR3 DNA reads as TGTGCCAGCAGTTTTGGTCTCCAAGAGACCCAGTACTTC. This sequence encodes CASSFGLQETQYF.

The V gene is TRBV18, the J gene TRBJ2-1; 9 nucleotides align to TRBD2. The V and J ends lost 6 bases and 2 bases, in that order; junction bases with no gene match: 14. Looked up from germline, CDR1 is KGHSH and CDR2 is LQKENI. The CDR3 spans 18 residues. The CDR3 here is CASSNWIAGVGPYNEQFF. As DNA, the CDR3 is TGTGCCAGCTCCAACTGGATAGCGGGAGTGGGGCCCTACAATGAGCAGTTCTTC.

The chain has TRBV28 and TRBJ1-6, with a weak D call TRBD1 (5 bases). Trimming cost V 2 bases and J 9 bases, with 11 bases left between them. There are 14 residues in the CDR3. Per the germline V gene, CDR1 is MDHEN and CDR2 is SYDVKM. DNA for the CDR3: TGTGCCAGCAGTTTAGAGGGGTTTAGTTCACCCCTCCACTTT. It codes for CASSLEGFSSPLHF. Based on the CDR3 plus reference TRBV28 and TRBJ1-6, the full variable domain is DVKVTQSSRYLVKRTGEKVFLECVQDMDHENMFWYRQDPGLGLRLIYFSYDVKMKEKGDIPEGYSVSREKKERFSLILESASTNQTSMYLCASSLEGFSSPLHFGNGTRLTVT.

V usage is TRBV9 and J usage is TRBJ2-2; TRBD2 matches 8 bases. The V segment lost 4 bases and the J segment 4 bases; nucleotides outside the gene matches: 12. This CDR3 has 17 residues. Germline CDR1 is SGDLS and CDR2 is YYNGEE. CDR3 sequence reads: CASSSSGKYRTTGELFF. The CDR3 nucleotides are TGTGCCAGCAGCAGTAGCGGGAAGTATAGGACCACCGGGGAGCTGTTTTTT.

The chain links TRBV28 to TRBJ1-5; D perhaps matches TRBD1 (5 bases). CDR3 length: 15 residues. Trimming stripped 5 bases from V and 3 bases from J, with 14 bases between. Germline V lookup: CDR1 MDHEN, CDR2 SYDVKM. For the CDR3, the DNA is TGTGCCAGCAGTCGCCGGGACCTCGTCAATCAGCCCCAGCATTTT. It is translated as CASSRRDLVNQPQHF.

V and J are TRBV13 and TRBJ2-2; TRBD2 matches 11 bases. V was clipped by 4 bases and J by 3 bases; unmatched bases: 4. Germline CDR1 and CDR2: PRHDT and FYEKMQ (reference sequence). This CDR3 is built from 16 residues. The CDR3 nucleotides are TGTGCCAGCAGCTCACTAGCGGGGGACTACACCGGGGAGCTGTTTTTT. Translating gives CASSSLAGDYTGELFF.

CDR3 region: CASSLGQLFITGELFF. CDR3 coding DNA: TGCGCCAGCAGCTTGGGGCAGCTTTTTATCACCGGGGAGCTGTTTTTT. V and J are TRBV5-1 and TRBJ2-2, with D unresolved. The ends were cut back, 0 bases at V and 4 bases at J, with 13 bases in the middle. In germline, CDR1 is SGHRS, CDR2 YFSETQ. There are 16 residues in the CDR3.

V is TRBV20-1 and J is TRBJ2-5, with TRBD2 identical over 7 bases. CDR3 length: 11 amino acids. Germline-derived CDR1 and CDR2 are DFQATT and SNEGSKA (reference sequence). The ends lost 4 bases at V and 5 bases at J; junction bases unmatched: 1. The CDR3 sequence: CSATRGETQYF. CDR3 DNA sequence: TGCAGTGCTACGCGGGGGGAGACCCAGTACTTC.

The gene calls are TRBV4-1 and TRBJ1-2, with 9 bases matching TRBD1. This CDR3 contains 15 residues. J gave up 3 bases and V 2 bases, and 4 bases lay outside the gene matches. Germline V gives CDR1 MGHRA, CDR2 YSYEKL. CDR3 region: CASSQPRQGDYGYTF. The CDR3 bases are TGCGCCAGCAGCCAACCCCGACAGGGGGACTATGGCTACACCTTC.

V is TRBV6-1 and J is TRBJ1-2; possible D gene TRBD1, 6 bases. CDR3 length: 14 residues. V lost 7 bases and J 4 bases, leaving 16 bases between the germline ends. From germline, CDR1 is MNHNS and CDR2 SASEGT. The CDR3: CASTGRTEVYGYTF. As DNA, the CDR3 is TGTGCCAGCACCGGTCGGACAGAAGTCTATGGCTACACCTTC.

This clone occurred once. CDR3 bases: TGTGCCAGCAGCGCGGGACAGAGCTATGGCTACACCTTC. Translation: CASSAGQSYGYTF. This chain connects TRBV11-2 to TRBJ1-2, with TRBD1 identical over 7 bases. The V segment lost 5 bases and the J segment 4 bases; nucleotides outside the gene matches: 4. The germline V gene has CDR1 SGHAT and CDR2 FQNNGV. CDR3 size: 13 residues.

This clone was counted once. The chain has TRBV7-2 and TRBJ1-4, with D perhaps TRBD1 (5 bases). This CDR3 comprises 15 residues. Trimming took 2 bases from V and 7 from J, leaving 14 bases between them. CDR1 is SGHTA and CDR2 is FQGNSA in the germline V gene. In DNA form, the CDR3 reads TGTGCCAGCAGCTTAAAGCCGCTTGGGACTGAAAAACTGTTTTTT. Its translation is CASSLKPLGTEKLFF.

This chain joins TRBV28 and TRBJ1-2; the D is unclear. CDR1 and CDR2 (germline): MDHEN, SYDVKM. The CDR3 sequence is 12 residues long. With 4 bases removed from V and 0 bases from J, the gap between germline ends came to 3 bases. This chain's CDR3 is CASSSSNYGYTF. The CDR3 nucleotides read TGTGCCAGCAGTTCCTCTAACTATGGCTACACCTTC.